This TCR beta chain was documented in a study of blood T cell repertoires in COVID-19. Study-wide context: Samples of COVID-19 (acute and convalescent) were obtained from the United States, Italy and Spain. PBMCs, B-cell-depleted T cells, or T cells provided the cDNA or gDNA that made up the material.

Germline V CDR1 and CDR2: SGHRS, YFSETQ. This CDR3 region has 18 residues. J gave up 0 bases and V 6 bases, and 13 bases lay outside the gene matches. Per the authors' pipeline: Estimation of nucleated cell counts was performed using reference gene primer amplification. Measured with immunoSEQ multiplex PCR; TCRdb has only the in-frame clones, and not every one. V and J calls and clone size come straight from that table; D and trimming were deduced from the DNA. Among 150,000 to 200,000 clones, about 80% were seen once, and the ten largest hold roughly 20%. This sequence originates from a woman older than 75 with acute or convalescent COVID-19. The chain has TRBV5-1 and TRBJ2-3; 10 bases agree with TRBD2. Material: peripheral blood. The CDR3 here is CASTLGPSGSRSTDTQYF. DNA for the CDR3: TGCGCCAGCACCCTTGGACCTAGCGGGAGTAGGAGCACAGATACGCAGTATTTT.